One sample yielded the 5 T cell receptor beta chains listed below, sequenced in a study of shared clonotypes between healthy human individuals. Here immunoSEQ multiplex PCR was the method, and the copy in TCRdb shows in-frame clones only, minus some. This table has some 2,500,000 clones, 80% to 95% appearing once. Material for sequencing was naive CD4+ T cells from PBMCs. As for subset: CD45RA+ positively selected. The receptors stem from a young man in good health. Some clones in this sample may be carry-over from other donors' samples.

The chain has TRBV7-2 and TRBJ1-1; no definite D call. Germline CDR1 and CDR2: SGHTA and FQGNSA. The ends were cut back, 1 base at V and 9 bases at J, with 6 bases in the middle. This CDR3 spans 11 amino acids. The CDR3 here is CASSLEQKAFF. CDR3 nucleotides: TGTGCCAGCAGCTTAGAGCAGAAAGCTTTCTTT.

The V call is TRBV4-1, the J call TRBJ2-7; D may be TRBD1 (6 bases). CDR1 is MGHRA, CDR2 YSYEKL, per germline. Trimming shortened V by 4 bases and J by 2 bases, and 12 bases separated the two germline ends. The CDR3 loop spans 14 amino acids. CDR3 loop: CASSPRGRAYEQYF. CDR3 in DNA: TGCGCCAGCAGCCCCAGGGGCAGGGCCTACGAGCAGTACTTC.

The rearrangement uses TRBV5-1 and TRBJ2-1, with unresolved D. Trimming shortened V by 4 bases and J by 7 bases, and 12 bases separated the two germline ends. Germline V lookup: CDR1 SGHRS, CDR2 YFSETQ. The CDR3 sequence is 13 residues long. This CDR3 is CASSPGPPNEQFF. Here the CDR3 DNA reads TGCGCCAGCAGCCCCGGGCCTCCGAATGAGCAGTTCTTC.

This rearrangement joins TRBV18 to TRBJ2-2, with 14 nucleotides matching TRBD2. In germline, CDR1 is KGHSH, CDR2 LQKENI. The V segment lost 3 bases and the J segment 7 bases; nucleotides outside the gene matches: 7. This CDR3 region has 17 residues. The CDR3 loop is CASSPQGLAGDGGELFF. In DNA form, the CDR3 reads TGTGCCAGCTCACCTCAGGGACTAGCGGGAGATGGCGGGGAGCTGTTTTTT. Looking up the rest from reference TRBV18 and TRBJ2-2 gives the full variable domain: NAGVMQNPRHLVRRRGQEARLRCSPMKGHSHVYWYRQLPEEGLKFMVYLQKENIIDESGMPKERFSAEFPKEGPSILRIQQVVRGDSAAYFCASSPQGLAGDGGELFFGEGSRLTVL.

The rearrangement links TRBV19 to TRBJ2-1; 14 positions agree with TRBD2. The CDR3 extends over 14 amino acids. Germline V CDR1 and CDR2: LNHDA, SQIVND (reference sequence). V lost 5 bases to trimming and J lost 8 bases; unmatched junction nucleotides: 2. CDR3 loop: CASSAGLAGDEQFF. The CDR3 nucleotides are TGTGCCAGTAGTGCGGGACTAGCGGGAGATGAGCAGTTCTTC.